The 12 T cell receptor beta chains reported below all come from one sample, sequenced in a study of identical twins. Each CDR3 protein gets one entry after TCRdb re-called the 5' RACE reads with MiXCR. This sample carries around 340,000 distinct CDR3 sequences, more than 9% of them seen once, and the ten largest clones take just over 7%. A further study also used this sample, focusing on yellow fever vaccine responses in identical twins.

Material: CD8+ T cells sorted from blood. These receptors were collected from a woman younger than 35 in good health.

This clonotype was detected a few times. The chain joins TRBV12-3 or TRBV12-4 to TRBJ2-5, with 8 nucleotides matching TRBD1. After removal of 5 bases from V and 5 bases from J, the junction contained 7 bases not matched to a gene. This CDR3 region has 14 residues. The CDR3: CASSPGGAGETQYF. In DNA form, the CDR3 reads TGTGCCAGCAGTCCAGGGGGCGCTGGGGAGACCCAGTACTTC.

V is TRBV6-1 and J is TRBJ2-2, with 14 bases that match TRBD2. The CDR3 is made up of 18 amino acids. Trimming at V came to 6 bases and at J to 3 bases, leaving 9 bases not matched to a gene. The V gene's germline CDR1 is MNHNS and CDR2 SASEGT. The CDR3 loop reads CASSPRTSGGIYTGELFF. CDR3 coding DNA: TGTGCCAGCAGCCCCCGGACTAGCGGGGGGATTTACACCGGGGAGCTGTTTTTT.

This clonotype was seen a few times. V and J are TRBV28 and TRBJ1-5, with D uncertain. The germline V gene encodes CDR1 MDHEN and CDR2 SYDVKM. The CDR3 extends over 14 amino acids. The germline V and J ends were trimmed by 1 base and 5 bases, with 9 bases remaining between them. The CDR3 spells CASSLLFVDQPQHF. CDR3 coding DNA: TGTGCCAGCAGTTTATTGTTTGTGGATCAGCCCCAGCATTTT.

The chain carries TRBV6-2 or TRBV6-3 and TRBJ1-1; D not certain. CDR1 and CDR2 from the germline V gene are MNHEY and SVGEGT. Trimming cost V 5 bases and J 1 base, with 8 bases left between them. The CDR3 sequence is 13 residues long. This chain's CDR3 is CASSADENTEAFF. DNA for the CDR3: TGTGCCAGCAGTGCAGACGAGAACACTGAAGCTTTCTTT.

This clonotype came up a few times. The rearrangement links TRBV20-1 to TRBJ2-3, with D possibly being TRBD1 (6 bases). Germline assignment: CDR1 DFQATT and CDR2 SNEGSKA (reference sequence). V lost 6 bases, J lost 1 base, and 8 bases lay in between. The CDR3 is 12 residues long. The CDR3 coding sequence is TGCAGTGCGAGGACAGGCACAGATACGCAGTATTTT. This sequence encodes CSARTGTDTQYF.

This clonotype was seen more than once but under ten times. The V call is TRBV2, the J call TRBJ2-7, with a tentative D call TRBD1 (5 bases). The CDR3 length is 11 residues. V was shortened by 11 bases and J by 2 bases, with 10 bases between the two germline ends. CDR1 and CDR2 from the germline V gene are SNHLY and FYNNEI. The CDR3 loop is CASFRAYEQYF. The CDR3, as DNA: TGTGCCTCCTTCAGGGCCTACGAGCAGTACTTC.

This clonotype came up a few times. The genes are TRBV29-1 and TRBJ2-2, with a possible D match to TRBD2 (5 bases). The CDR3 spans 15 residues. Germline V gene lookup returns CDR1 SQVTM and CDR2 ANQGSEA. The germline V and J ends were trimmed by 0 bases and 5 bases, with 13 bases remaining between them. CDR3 coding DNA: TGCAGCGTTGAAGAGGGAGACATCCTGACCGGGGAGCTGTTTTTT. Its protein is CSVEEGDILTGELFF.

This clonotype has more than one count but fewer than ten. This chain connects TRBV11-1 to TRBJ2-3; 8 nucleotides match TRBD2. This CDR3 is built from 18 residues. In germline, CDR1 is SGHAT, CDR2 FQDESV (reference sequence). V lost 2 bases, J lost 5 bases, and 15 bases stayed unmatched. Written as DNA, the CDR3 is TGTGCCAGCAGCTTAAGTGTGAGCGGGGGAGGAGAGATAGATACGCAGTATTTT. It codes for CASSLSVSGGGEIDTQYF.

This clonotype appeared a few times. The chain joins TRBV5-1 to TRBJ2-7, with unresolved D. Trimming stripped 0 bases from V and 6 bases from J, with 16 bases between. The CDR3 covers 15 residues. The germline V gene has CDR1 SGHRS and CDR2 YFSETQ. CDR3 protein: CASSLGEGPLLEQYF. CDR3 DNA: TGCGCCAGCAGCTTGGGTGAAGGCCCTCTCCTCGAGCAGTACTTC.

This clonotype came up many times. This rearrangement joins TRBV5-6 to TRBJ2-3; 9 bases are a match to TRBD2. With 4 bases clipped from V and 2 bases from J, the junction kept 11 bases outside the gene matches. The CDR3 length is 17 residues. The V gene's germline CDR1 is SGHDT and CDR2 YYEEEE. The CDR3 region is CASSHPRGGATTDTQYF. In DNA, the CDR3 is TGTGCCAGCAGCCATCCTCGCGGGGGGGCTACCACAGATACGCAGTATTTT.

About this clonotype itself: A much bigger clone sits one base away, suggesting this may be a read error. V is TRBV9 and J is TRBJ2-1; D remains ambiguous. Trimming took off 0 bases at V and 2 bases at J, with 0 bases between the two ends. Germline V gene data show CDR1 as SGDLS and CDR2 as YYNGEE. This CDR3 contains 12 residues. In DNA, the CDR3 is TGTGCCAGCAGCGTAGCCTACAATGAGCAGTTCTTC. It yields the protein CASSVAYNEQFF.

The table lists this clonotype with a few counts. This rearrangement joins TRBV7-8 to TRBJ2-5; D remains ambiguous. The V and J ends lost 7 bases and 2 bases respectively, with 17 bases between them. Looked up from germline, CDR1 is SGHVS and CDR2 is FQNEAQ. The length of the CDR3 is 15 residues. CDR3 coding DNA: TGTGCCAGCACCCTCCTTCCCCGACGGCAAGAGACCCAGTACTTC. Translation gives CASTLLPRRQETQYF.